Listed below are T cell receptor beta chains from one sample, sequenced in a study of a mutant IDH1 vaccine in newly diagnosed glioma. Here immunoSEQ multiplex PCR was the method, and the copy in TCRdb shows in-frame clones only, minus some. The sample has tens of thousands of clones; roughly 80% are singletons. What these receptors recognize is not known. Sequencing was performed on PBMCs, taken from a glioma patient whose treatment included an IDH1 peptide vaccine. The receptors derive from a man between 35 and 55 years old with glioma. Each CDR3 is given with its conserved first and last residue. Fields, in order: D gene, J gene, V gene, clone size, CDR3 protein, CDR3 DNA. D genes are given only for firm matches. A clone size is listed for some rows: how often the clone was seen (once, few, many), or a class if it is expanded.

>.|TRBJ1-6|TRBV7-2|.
CASSDWGSPLHF
TGTGCCAGCAGCGACTGGGGTTCACCCCTCCACTTT
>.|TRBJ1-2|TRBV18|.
CASSPQGDVWGYTF
TGTGCCAGCTCACCACAGGGGGATGTTTGGGGCTACACCTTC
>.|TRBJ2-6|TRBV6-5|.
CASSYDNSGANVLTF
TGTGCCAGCAGTTACGACAACTCTGGGGCCAACGTCCTGACTTTC
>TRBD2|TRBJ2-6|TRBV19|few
CASSPTGGGSGANVLTF
TGTGCCAGTAGTCCGACGGGGGGTGGCTCTGGGGCCAACGTCCTGACTTTC
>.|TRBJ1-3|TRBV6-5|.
CASSRSTASGNTIYF
TGTGCCAGCAGCCGCTCTACAGCCTCTGGAAACACCATATATTTT
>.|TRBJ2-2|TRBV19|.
CASSIDVTGELFF
TGTGCCAGTAGTATCGACGTCACCGGGGAGCTGTTTTTT
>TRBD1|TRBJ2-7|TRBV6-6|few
CASKADGTGYEQYF
TGTGCCAGCAAAGCGGACGGGACAGGCTACGAGCAGTACTTC
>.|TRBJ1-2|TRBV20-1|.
CSAPSYGYTF
TGCAGTGCTCCGTCCTATGGCTACACCTTC
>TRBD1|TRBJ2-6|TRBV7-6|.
CASSSRQGAFSGANVLTF
TGTGCCAGCAGCTCACGACAGGGGGCTTTTTCTGGGGCCAACGTCCTGACTTTC
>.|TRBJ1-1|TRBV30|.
CAWSALGPEAFF
TGTGCCTGGAGTGCCTTAGGCCCAGAAGCTTTCTTT
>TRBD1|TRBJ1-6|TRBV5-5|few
CASSPGSDRLDSPLHF
TGTGCCAGCAGCCCAGGCTCGGACAGGTTAGATTCACCCCTCCACTTT
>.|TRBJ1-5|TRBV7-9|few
CASSLGGQGSNQPQHF
TGTGCCAGCAGCTTAGGAGGTCAGGGTAGCAATCAGCCCCAGCATTTT
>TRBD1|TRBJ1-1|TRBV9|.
CASSPRTGTINTEAFF
TGTGCCAGCAGCCCCAGGACAGGGACGATTAACACTGAAGCTTTCTTT
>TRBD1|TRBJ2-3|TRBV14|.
CASSQERVGQGVRSNTDTQYF
TGTGCCAGCAGCCAAGAGAGGGTTGGACAGGGAGTGCGGAGTAACACAGATACGCAGTATTTT
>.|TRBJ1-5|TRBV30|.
CAWTRGDSNQPQHF
TGTGCCTGGACGAGAGGGGATAGCAATCAGCCCCAGCATTTT
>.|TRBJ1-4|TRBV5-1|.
CASGTGGTNEKLFF
TGCGCCAGCGGAACAGGAGGCACTAATGAAAAACTGTTTTTT
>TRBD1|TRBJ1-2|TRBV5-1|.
CASSPPGTGSSYGYTF
TGCGCCAGCAGCCCGCCCGGGACAGGGTCGAGCTATGGCTACACCTTC
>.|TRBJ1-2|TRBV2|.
CATEPVLGVGYTF
TGTGCCACCGAGCCCGTCCTGGGGGTCGGCTACACCTTC
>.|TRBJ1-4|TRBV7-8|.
CASSYTSTNEKLFF
TGTGCCAGCAGTTACACCTCAACTAATGAAAAACTGTTTTTT
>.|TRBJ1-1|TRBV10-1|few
CASSPQRELTEAFF
TGCGCCAGCTCCCCACAAAGGGAGTTGACTGAAGCTTTCTTT
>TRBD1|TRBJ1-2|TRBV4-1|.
CASSQDPKGQGGGYTF
TGCGCCAGCAGCCAAGATCCAAAGGGACAGGGTGGCGGCTACACCTTC
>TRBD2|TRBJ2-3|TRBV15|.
CATSVQRGADTQYF
TGTGCCACCAGCGTCCAGCGGGGGGCGGATACGCAGTATTTT
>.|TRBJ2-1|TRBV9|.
CASSVGSNEQFF
TGTGCCAGCAGCGTAGGGAGCAATGAGCAGTTCTTC
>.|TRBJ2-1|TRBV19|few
CASSIAPGAAPTYNEQFF
TGTGCCAGTAGTATAGCCCCCGGGGCAGCACCAACCTACAATGAGCAGTTCTTC
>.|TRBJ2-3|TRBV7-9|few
CASSPALVRPDTQYF
TGTGCCAGCAGCCCCGCACTAGTGAGGCCAGATACGCAGTATTTT
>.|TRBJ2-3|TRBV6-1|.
CASRDRGWGTDTQYF
TGTGCCAGCAGGGACCGAGGGTGGGGCACAGATACGCAGTATTTT
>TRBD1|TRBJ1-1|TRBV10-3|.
CAISRQGGLSTEAFF
TGTGCCATCAGCCGACAGGGGGGGTTATCCACTGAAGCTTTCTTT
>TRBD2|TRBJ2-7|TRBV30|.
CAWSVRGRGSYEQYF
TGTGCCTGGAGTGTACGTGGGAGGGGCTCCTACGAGCAGTACTTC
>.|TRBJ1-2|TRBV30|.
CAWNGPGGYTF
TGTGCCTGGAACGGACCAGGAGGCTACACCTTC
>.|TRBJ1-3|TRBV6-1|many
CASRGQESGNTIYF
TGTGCCAGCAGGGGCCAGGAATCTGGAAACACCATATATTTT
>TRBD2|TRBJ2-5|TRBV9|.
CASSVGVGGQETQYF
TGTGCCAGCAGCGTAGGCGTCGGGGGGCAAGAGACCCAGTACTTC
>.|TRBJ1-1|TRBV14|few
CASSQAGANTEAFF
TGTGCCAGCAGCCAGGCGGGGGCGAACACTGAAGCTTTCTTT
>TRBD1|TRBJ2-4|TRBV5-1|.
CASSLGGVGNIQYF
TGCGCCAGCAGCTTAGGGGGCGTAGGGAACATTCAGTACTTC
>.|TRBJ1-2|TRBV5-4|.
CASSLALSGYGYTF
TGTGCCAGCAGCTTGGCGTTGTCAGGATATGGCTACACCTTC
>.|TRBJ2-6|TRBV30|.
CAWGKDGVSGANVLTF
TGTGCCTGGGGGAAGGACGGCGTCTCTGGGGCCAACGTCCTGACTTTC
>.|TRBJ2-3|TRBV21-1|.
CASSNKVDRGGDTQYF
TGTGCCAGCAGCAATAAGGTCGATCGGGGGGGAGATACGCAGTATTTT
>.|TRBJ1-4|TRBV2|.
CASRRGTNEKLFF
TGTGCCAGCAGGAGGGGGACTAATGAAAAACTGTTTTTT
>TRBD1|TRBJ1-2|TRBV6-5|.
CASSYSTGQAGYTF
TGTGCCAGCAGTTACTCGACGGGACAGGCTGGCTACACCTTC
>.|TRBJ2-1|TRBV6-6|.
CASSPQAFASHEQFF
TGTGCCAGCAGCCCCCAGGCCTTCGCCAGTCATGAGCAGTTCTTC
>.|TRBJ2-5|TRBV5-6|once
CASSLGSTQYF
TGTGCCAGCAGCTTGGGTTCGACCCAGTACTTC
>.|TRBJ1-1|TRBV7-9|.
CASSLGAGTEAFF
TGTGCCAGCTCCCTGGGGGCGGGCACTGAAGCTTTCTTT
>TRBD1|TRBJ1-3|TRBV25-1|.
CASSSWDRGSGNTIYF
TGTGCCAGCAGCTCATGGGACAGGGGGTCCGGAAACACCATATATTTT
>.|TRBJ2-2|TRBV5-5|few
CASSYIPAGELFF
TGTGCCAGCAGTTATATTCCGGCCGGGGAGCTGTTTTTT
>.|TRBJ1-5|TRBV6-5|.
CASRAGAHQPQHF
TGTGCCAGCCGGGCAGGGGCTCATCAGCCCCAGCATTTT
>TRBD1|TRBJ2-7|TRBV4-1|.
CASSLMPGTATYEQYF
TGCGCCAGCAGCCTCATGCCCGGGACAGCTACCTACGAGCAGTACTTC
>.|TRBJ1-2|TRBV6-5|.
CASSYDARALYGYTF
TGTGCCAGCAGTTACGATGCCAGGGCCCTCTATGGCTACACCTTC
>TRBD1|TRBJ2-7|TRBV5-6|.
CASSPGTGWNEQYF
TGTGCCAGCAGCCCGGGGACAGGGTGGAACGAGCAGTACTTC
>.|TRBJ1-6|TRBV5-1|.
CASSTDYNSPLHF
TGCGCCAGCAGTACAGACTATAATTCACCCCTCCACTTT
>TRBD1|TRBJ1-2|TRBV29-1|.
CSVGKGAGYGYTF
TGCAGCGTTGGTAAGGGGGCAGGCTATGGCTACACCTTC
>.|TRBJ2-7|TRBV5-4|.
CASSSWTAYEQYF
TGTGCCAGCAGCTCCTGGACAGCCTACGAGCAGTACTTC
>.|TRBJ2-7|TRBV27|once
CASSRTGRQEYF
TGTGCCAGCAGCCGGACGGGCCGTCAGGAGTACTTC
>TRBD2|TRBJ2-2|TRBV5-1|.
CASSLDGTRSGELFF
TGCGCCAGCAGCTTGGATGGGACTAGATCCGGGGAGCTGTTTTTT
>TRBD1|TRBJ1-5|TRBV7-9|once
CASSGHRGSQPQHF
TGTGCCAGCAGCGGACACAGGGGCAGTCAGCCCCAGCATTTT
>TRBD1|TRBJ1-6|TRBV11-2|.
CASSSIQGARDSPLHF
TGTGCCAGCAGCTCGATACAGGGGGCCAGGGATTCACCCCTCCACTTT
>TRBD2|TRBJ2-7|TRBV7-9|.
CASSPGLGTYEQYF
TGTGCCAGCAGCCCGGGACTAGGGACCTACGAGCAGTACTTC
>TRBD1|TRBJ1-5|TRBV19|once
CASTEGQGARLAQHF
TGTGCCAGTACAGAAGGACAGGGGGCCCGGTTAGCCCAGCATTTT
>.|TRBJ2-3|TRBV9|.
CASSVGHRTSTDTQYF
TGTGCCAGCAGCGTAGGGCACAGAACAAGCACAGATACGCAGTATTTT
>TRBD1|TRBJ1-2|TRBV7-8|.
CATTLLTGGAGYGYTF
TGTGCCACCACGCTTCTTACAGGGGGCGCCGGCTATGGCTACACCTTC
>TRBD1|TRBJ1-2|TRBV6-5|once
CASRVGGGNYGYTF
TGTGCCAGTCGCGTAGGAGGGGGCAACTATGGCTACACCTTC